Following are 17 T cell receptor beta chains from one sample sequenced in a study of shared clonotypes between healthy human individuals (dated by TCRdb to about 2020). Library method: the immunoSEQ multiplex PCR assay. Entries here come from immuneACCESS through TCRdb and include only in-frame sequences with V and J called. Some clones fail to appear in such tables; in the studies checked, an unresolved V gene covers under half of the shortfall, and the cause of the remainder is unknown. In all, the sample holds 2.3 million or so clones, and about 92% of those were seen once. About 0.39% of the sample is taken by the ten largest. The source material was naive CD4+ T cells from PBMCs. What this sample's cell subset or site label stands for: CD45RA+ positively selected. These receptors all come from a man between 18 and 35 years old in good health. Some clones in this sample may be carry-over from other donors' samples.

The CDR3 region is CASSSGVSTDTQYF. In nucleotides, the CDR3 is TGCGCCAGCAGCTCGGGGGTTAGCACAGATACGCAGTATTTT. The chain employs TRBV5-1 and TRBJ2-3; possible D gene TRBD2, 6 bases. CDR3 length: 14 amino acids. The V gene lost 3 bases and the J gene lost 0 bases, with 8 bases spanning the gap. The germline V gene has CDR1 SGHRS and CDR2 YFSETQ.

The chain is built from TRBV28 and TRBJ2-1, with 11 positions matching TRBD2. The CDR3 is 13 amino acids. J was trimmed by 9 bases and V by 6 bases; bases with no gene match: 4. Germline V gene sequence: CDR1 MDHEN, CDR2 SYDVKM. The CDR3 spells CASSHLAGGEQFF. CDR3 nucleotide sequence: TGTGCCAGCAGCCATCTAGCGGGAGGTGAGCAGTTCTTC.

The J gene is TRBJ2-2, the V gene TRBV28; no clear D. CDR1 and CDR2 from the germline V gene are MDHEN and SYDVKM. The CDR3 contains 14 residues. V shed 7 bases and J shed 4 bases, with 13 bases lying between them. As DNA, the CDR3 is TGTGCCAGCATCCCCGGAACCGTCACCGGGGAGCTGTTTTTT. It is translated as CASIPGTVTGELFF.

This chain joins TRBV4-2 and TRBJ2-1; 11 bases align to TRBD2. Germline lookup yields CDR1 LGHNA and CDR2 YNFKEQ. This CDR3 is 18 amino acids long. Losses at the gene ends were 4 bases for V and 7 bases for J; bases not matched to a gene: 15. CDR3 amino acids: CASSLRQLAGEVRNEQFF. The CDR3 bases are TGTGCCAGCAGCCTGCGACAACTAGCGGGAGAGGTAAGGAATGAGCAGTTCTTC.

The genes are TRBV7-9 and TRBJ2-5, with 8 bases identical to TRBD1. The CDR3 is made up of 14 amino acids. CDR1 SEHNR and CDR2 FQNEAQ come from the germline V gene (reference sequence). The junction had 6 bases not matched to a gene; V was cut back by 4 bases and J by 5 bases. This CDR3 reads CASSSRTGTETQYF. DNA of the CDR3: TGTGCCAGCAGCTCAAGGACAGGGACCGAGACCCAGTACTTC.

V usage is TRBV21-1 and J usage is TRBJ2-1; no DNA check was done on the table's D call, TRBD1. TRBV21-1 is tagged as a pseudogene. The CDR3 is 14 amino acids. The CDR3 DNA reads TGTGCCAGCAGCGCCCGGAGGGGGCACAATGAGCAGTTCTTC. Its protein is CASSARRGHNEQFF.

V gene TRBV19 combines with J gene TRBJ1-3; TRBD1 matches at 7 bases. Germline V gene data show CDR1 as LNHDA and CDR2 as SQIVND (reference sequence). V gave up 8 bases and J gave up 0 bases; unmatched junction bases: 7. The CDR3 sequence is 15 residues long. In DNA, the CDR3 is TGTGCCAGTGAGGGGACAGTTCACTCTGGAAACACCATATATTTT. It encodes CASEGTVHSGNTIYF.

This clone was recorded once. V gene TRBV5-1 combines with J gene TRBJ1-5; D gene ambiguous. Per germline, CDR1 SGHRS and CDR2 YFSETQ. V lost 0 bases and J lost 6, with 13 bases in between. The CDR3 is 15 amino acids. CDR3 in amino acids: CASSLDGRSTQPQHF. The DNA for the CDR3 is TGCGCCAGCAGCTTGGACGGCAGATCCACTCAGCCCCAGCATTTT.

The chain combines TRBV10-3 with TRBJ1-2; D is undetermined. CDR1 is ENHRY, CDR2 SYGVKD, per germline. V was shortened by 5 bases and J by 2 bases, with 15 bases between the two germline ends. The CDR3 runs 15 residues. CDR3 nucleotides: TGTGCCATCAGTTCTCCGGGTGTCTTCAACTATGGCTACACCTTC. Translating it yields CAISSPGVFNYGYTF.

The rearrangement links TRBV5-1 to TRBJ2-3; maybe TRBD1 (6 bases). V was cut by 2 bases and J by 0 bases, with 10 bases left in between. Germline CDR1 SGHRS, CDR2 YFSETQ. This CDR3 spans 15 amino acids. DNA of the CDR3: TGCGCCAGCAGCTTAAGCGGACAGAGCACAGATACGCAGTATTTT. Protein product: CASSLSGQSTDTQYF.

The chain carries TRBV30 and TRBJ2-3, with TRBD2 matching over 8 bases. The germline gives CDR1 GTSNPN, CDR2 SVGIG (reference sequence). The CDR3 loop spans 15 amino acids. With V trimmed by 5 bases and J by 0 bases, 7 bases remained unmatched. This CDR3 is CAWALAGTSTDTQYF. CDR3 DNA sequence: TGTGCCTGGGCCTTAGCGGGAACTAGCACAGATACGCAGTATTTT.

The CDR3 DNA is TGTGCCAGCAGCCTCCCGGCTAGCTCTGGAAACACCATATATTTT. Translating it yields CASSLPASSGNTIYF. The chain employs TRBV4-2 and TRBJ1-3, with unresolved D. Between the trimmed V and J ends, which lost 4 bases and 0 bases, there was a span of 10 bases. There are 15 residues in the CDR3. Germline values: CDR1 LGHNA, CDR2 YNFKEQ.

The chain uses TRBV28 and TRBJ2-7; D is unclear. V was pared by 7 bases and J by 1 base, with 8 bases between. CDR1 is MDHEN, CDR2 SYDVKM, per germline. This CDR3 is 12 amino acids long. The CDR3 region is CASTGASYEQYF. Here the CDR3 DNA reads TGTGCCAGCACCGGCGCTTCCTACGAGCAGTACTTC.

V is TRBV2 and J is TRBJ1-6; 12 positions match TRBD1. V was pared by 9 bases and J by 9 bases, with 9 bases of the junction left unmatched. CDR3 size: 15 residues. The germline V gene has CDR1 SNHLY and CDR2 FYNNEI. The CDR3, as DNA: TGTGCCAGTACGCCGGGACAGGGGGCTGGTTCACCCCTCCACTTT. Protein product: CASTPGQGAGSPLHF.

In its sample, this clone was seen once. The chain carries TRBV4-1 and TRBJ1-1; tentatively, D is TRBD1 (6 bases). The ends were cut back, 1 base at V and 5 bases at J, with 11 bases in the middle. The CDR3 has 14 amino acids. Germline lookup yields CDR1 MGHRA and CDR2 YSYEKL. The CDR3 reads CASSQVGGPTEAFF. The CDR3 nucleotides read TGCGCCAGCAGCCAAGTTGGGGGGCCAACTGAAGCTTTCTTT.

The chain recombines TRBV7-9 with TRBJ2-1; tentative D call: TRBD2 (6 bases). The germline V and J ends were trimmed by 1 base and 1 base, with 8 bases remaining between them. Per germline, CDR1 SEHNR and CDR2 FQNEAQ (reference sequence). The CDR3 length is 15 residues. CDR3: CASSLVRGSYNEQFF. CDR3 coding DNA: TGTGCCAGCAGCTTAGTGCGGGGATCCTACAATGAGCAGTTCTTC.

This chain joins TRBV5-1 and TRBJ1-2; no clear D. CDR1 and CDR2 (germline): SGHRS, YFSETQ. The V gene lost 7 bases and the J gene lost 5 bases, with 21 bases spanning the gap. The CDR3 runs to 15 residues. In DNA, the CDR3 is TGCGCCAGCTCGCGGGAGGCCGGAACGGATTATGGCTACACCTTC. This translates into CASSREAGTDYGYTF.